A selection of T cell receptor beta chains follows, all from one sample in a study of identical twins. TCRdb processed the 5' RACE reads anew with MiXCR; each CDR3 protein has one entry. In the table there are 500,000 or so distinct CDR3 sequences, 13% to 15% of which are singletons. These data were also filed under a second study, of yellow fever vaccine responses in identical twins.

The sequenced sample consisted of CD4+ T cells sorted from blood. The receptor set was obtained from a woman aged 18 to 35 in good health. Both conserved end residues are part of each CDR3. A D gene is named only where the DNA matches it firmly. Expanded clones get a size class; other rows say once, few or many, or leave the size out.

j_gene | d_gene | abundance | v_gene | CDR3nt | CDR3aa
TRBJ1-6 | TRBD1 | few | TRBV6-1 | TGTGCCAGCAGTGGAGGACAGGGAAATTCACCCCTCCACTTT | CASSGGQGNSPLHF
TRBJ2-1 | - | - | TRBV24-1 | TGTGCCACCAGTGATTTAGGTCGGGGACCTACGGACAATGAGCAGTTCTTC | CATSDLGRGPTDNEQFF
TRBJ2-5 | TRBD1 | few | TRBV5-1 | TGCGCCAGCAGGACGACAGGGGCTAGAGAGACCCAGTACTTC | CASRTTGARETQYF
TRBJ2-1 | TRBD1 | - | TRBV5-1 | TGCGCCAGCAGCTCGGAATGGACAGGGGACGGCAATGAGCAGTTCTTC | CASSSEWTGDGNEQFF
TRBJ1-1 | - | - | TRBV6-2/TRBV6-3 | TGTGCCAGCAGCCCCAGGGGCCTACAGAACACTGAAGCTTTCTTT | CASSPRGLQNTEAFF
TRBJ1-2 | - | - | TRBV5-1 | TGCGCCAGCAGCTTGGCCGCCAGTTTTTCGGGCTACACCTTC | CASSLAASFSGYTF
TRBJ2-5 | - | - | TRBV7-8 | TGTGCCAGCAGTCCCGGGACTGGAAGGGAGACCCAGTACTTC | CASSPGTGRETQYF
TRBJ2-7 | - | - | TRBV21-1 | TGTGCCAGCAGCAGAAGGAGGGACTTAATGGCCGAGCAGTACTTC | CASSRRRDLMAEQYF
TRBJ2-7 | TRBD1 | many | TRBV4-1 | TGTGCCAGCAGTGATCGGGACAGGGGTTACGAGCAGTACTTC | CASSDRDRGYEQYF
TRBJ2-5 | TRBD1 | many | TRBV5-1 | TGCGCCAGCAGCTCAGGACAGGGGAGAGGAGAGACCCAGTACTTC | CASSSGQGRGETQYF
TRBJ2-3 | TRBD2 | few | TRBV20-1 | TGCAGTGCTAGAGATCATTCTAGCGGGAGAGACTATTGGACAGATACGCAGTATTTT | CSARDHSSGRDYWTDTQYF
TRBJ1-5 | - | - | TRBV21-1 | TGTGCCAGCAGCGCCCTAAGGGGGGGGCAGTTTCAGCCCCAGCATTTT | CASSALRGGQFQPQHF
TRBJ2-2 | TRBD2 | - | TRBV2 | TGTGCCAGCAGGGGGACTAGTAACGGGGAGCTGTTTTTT | CASRGTSNGELFF
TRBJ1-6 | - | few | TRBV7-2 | TGTGCCAGCAGTTTATCAGGGTTCTCCTATAATTCACCCCTCCACTTT | CASSLSGFSYNSPLHF
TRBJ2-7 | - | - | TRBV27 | TGTGCCAGCAGACGACAAGGAGAGCAGTACTTC | CASRRQGEQYF
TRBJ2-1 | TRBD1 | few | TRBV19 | TGTGCCAGTAGTTCCGGACAGGGCGGCAATGAGCAGTTCTTC | CASSSGQGGNEQFF
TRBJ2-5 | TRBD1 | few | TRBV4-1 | TGCGCCAGCAGCCAAGTTCCGGGAACAGGGGGCGCGGAGACTCAGTACTTC | CASSQVPGTGGAETQYF
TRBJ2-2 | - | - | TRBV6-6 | TGTGCCAGCAGCCCCCTCGGAGCGAAGGAGCTGTTTTTT | CASSPLGAKELFF
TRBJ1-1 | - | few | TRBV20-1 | TGCAGTGCTAGAGATTATGCAGGAGTGAACACTGAAGCTTTCTTT | CSARDYAGVNTEAFF
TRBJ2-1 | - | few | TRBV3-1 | TGTGCCAGCAGCCAAGAGCAGAGCTCCTACAATGAGCAGTTCTTC | CASSQEQSSYNEQFF
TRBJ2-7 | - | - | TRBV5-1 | TGCGCCAGCAGCTTGGCTTACCCTACAGGCACCTACGAGCAGTACTTC | CASSLAYPTGTYEQYF
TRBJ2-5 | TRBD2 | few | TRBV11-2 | TGTGCCAGCAGCTCTGGGACTAGCGGGACCATAGAGACCCAGTACTTC | CASSSGTSGTIETQYF
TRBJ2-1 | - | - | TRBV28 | TGTGCCAGCCGTCCTCCCCCCAGCGGCGAGCAGTTCTTC | CASRPPPSGEQFF
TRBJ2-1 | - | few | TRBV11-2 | TGTGCCAGCAGCCCCCGTGATGTTGAGCAGTTCTTC | CASSPRDVEQFF
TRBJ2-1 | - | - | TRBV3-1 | TGTGCCAGCAGCAACTACCGGGACGTGAGCTACAATGAGCAGTTCTTC | CASSNYRDVSYNEQFF
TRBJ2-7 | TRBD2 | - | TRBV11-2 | TGTGCCAGCAGCTTAGTAGGCGTTTCTAGCGGGGGCTCCCCCTACGAGCAGTACTTC | CASSLVGVSSGGSPYEQYF
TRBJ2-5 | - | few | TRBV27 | TGTGCCAGCAGTTTTGGCGCCACCGGGACCCATGTGGAGACCCAGTACTTC | CASSFGATGTHVETQYF
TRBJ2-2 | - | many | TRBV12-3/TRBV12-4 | TGTGCCAGCAGTTCCGGGATAAGCACCGGGGAGCTGTTTTTT | CASSSGISTGELFF
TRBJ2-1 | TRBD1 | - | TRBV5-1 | TGCGCCAGCAGCTTAAAACAGGGGGCGCTGAATGAGCAGTTCTTC | CASSLKQGALNEQFF
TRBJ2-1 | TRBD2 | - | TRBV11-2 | TGTGCCAGCAGCTTAGGCCCTAGCGGGAGCATGGGTGAGCAGTTCTTC | CASSLGPSGSMGEQFF
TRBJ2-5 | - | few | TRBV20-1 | TGCAGTGCTAGAGGGCTGAGTGCGGAGACCCAGTACTTC | CSARGLSAETQYF
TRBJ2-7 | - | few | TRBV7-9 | TGTGCCAGCAGCTTCCTGCGGCAGGGGGGCTACGAGCAGTACTTC | CASSFLRQGGYEQYF
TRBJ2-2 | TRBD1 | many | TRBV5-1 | TGCGCCAGCAGCTTGGACAGGGGGAACACCGGGGAGCTGTTTTTT | CASSLDRGNTGELFF
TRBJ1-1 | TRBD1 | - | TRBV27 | TGTGCCAGCAGTCTAAGGACAGGGGGTTTGGGCACTGAAGCTTTCTTT | CASSLRTGGLGTEAFF
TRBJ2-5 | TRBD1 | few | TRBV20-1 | TGCAGTGCTAGAGTCCGGGACAGGGTAGAGACCCAGTACTTC | CSARVRDRVETQYF
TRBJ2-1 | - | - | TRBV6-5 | TGTGCCAGCAGTTACTCCGGTAGGGGCGCAGATGTCGGGGATGAGCAGTTCTTC | CASSYSGRGADVGDEQFF
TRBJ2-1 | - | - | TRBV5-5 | TGTGCCAGCAGCTTATGGGACACTCCCTACAATGAGCAGTTCTTC | CASSLWDTPYNEQFF
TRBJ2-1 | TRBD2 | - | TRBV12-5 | TGTGCTAGTGGTTTGGGGCAAGACATAGAAGGACTAGCGCCCAATGAGCAGTTCTTC | CASGLGQDIEGLAPNEQFF
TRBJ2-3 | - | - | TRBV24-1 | TGTGCCACCAGTGACCCAGGCCCGGGGGCGCGGTTAGGAGATACGCAGTATTTT | CATSDPGPGARLGDTQYF
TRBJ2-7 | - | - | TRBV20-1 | TGCAGTGCTAGAGGGGACACCCCCTACGAGCAGTACTTC | CSARGDTPYEQYF
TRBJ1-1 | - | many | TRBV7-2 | TGTGCCAGCACCAGGGGCCCTGAAGCTTTCTTT | CASTRGPEAFF
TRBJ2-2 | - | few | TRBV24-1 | TGTGCCACCAGTGAGTCGCTGACTGGGGAGCTGTTTTTT | CATSESLTGELFF
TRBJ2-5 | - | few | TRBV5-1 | TGCGCCAGCACCATGGGGGGAGGAGGAGAGACCCAGTACTTC | CASTMGGGGETQYF
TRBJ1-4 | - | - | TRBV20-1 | TGCAGTGCTAAGCCGCCCCGCGGAAAGCCCAATGAAAAACTGTTTTTT | CSAKPPRGKPNEKLFF
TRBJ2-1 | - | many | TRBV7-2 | TGTGCCAGCAGCTTTTCGCAAATCCAAATCTACAATGAGCAGTTCTTC | CASSFSQIQIYNEQFF
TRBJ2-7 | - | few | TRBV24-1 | TGTGCCACCAGTGACACGAACAGGGACGAGCAGTACTTC | CATSDTNRDEQYF
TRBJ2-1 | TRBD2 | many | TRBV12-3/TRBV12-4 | TGTGCCAGCACCCTTGGACTAGCGTCTGGCAATGAGCAGTTCTTC | CASTLGLASGNEQFF
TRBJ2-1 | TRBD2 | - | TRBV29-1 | TGCAGCGCTGAGACTAGCGGGAGTGTGAGGGAGCAGTTCTTC | CSAETSGSVREQFF
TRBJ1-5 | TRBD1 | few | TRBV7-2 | TGTGCCAGCAGCTTTGGTACCGGGACAGGGGAGGGTCAGCCCCAGCATTTT | CASSFGTGTGEGQPQHF
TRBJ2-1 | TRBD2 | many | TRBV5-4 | TGTGCCAGCAGCCGGACTAGCGGGAGCTCCTACAATGAGCAGTTCTTC | CASSRTSGSSYNEQFF
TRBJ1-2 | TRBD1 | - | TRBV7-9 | TGTGCCAGCAGCTTACAGGGGGCTCAAAACTATGGCTACACCTTC | CASSLQGAQNYGYTF
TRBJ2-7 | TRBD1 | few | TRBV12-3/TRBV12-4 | TGTGCCAGCAGTCCCAAGGACAGGGGGCCTTACGAGCAGTACTTC | CASSPKDRGPYEQYF
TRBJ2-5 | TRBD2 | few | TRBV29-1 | TGCAGCGCCGGACTAGCGGGAGGAGAGACCCAGTACTTC | CSAGLAGGETQYF
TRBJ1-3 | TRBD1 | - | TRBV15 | TGTGCCACCAGCGCCCAGGGGGCTGGAAACACCATATATTTT | CATSAQGAGNTIYF
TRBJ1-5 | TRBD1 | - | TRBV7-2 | TGTGCCAGCTCACAGGGGATGGGTCAGCCCCAGCATTTT | CASSQGMGQPQHF
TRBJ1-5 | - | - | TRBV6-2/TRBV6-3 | TGTGCCAGCAGTCCCAGGGCAGACAATCAGCCCCAGCATTTT | CASSPRADNQPQHF
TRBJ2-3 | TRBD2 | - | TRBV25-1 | TGTGCCAGCAGTGATCTATCGGGGGGGACGCAGTATTTT | CASSDLSGGTQYF
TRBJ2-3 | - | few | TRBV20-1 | TGCAGTGCTATTTCTGGGGGCGGAGTGCAGTATTTT | CSAISGGGVQYF